The sequence of this T cell receptor (beta chain) was determined in a study of blood T cell repertoires in COVID-19. Study-level information: Samples representing acute and convalescent COVID-19 were sourced from the United States, Italy and Spain. Sample material is recorded as cDNA or gDNA derived from T cells, B-cell-depleted T cells, or PBMCs.

The germline V and J ends were trimmed by 5 bases and 5 bases, with 24 bases remaining between them. CDR1 LNHDA and CDR2 SQIVND come from the germline V gene (reference sequence). CDR3 size: 18 residues. Resolution of symptoms, clearance, or two negative PCRs was present in recovered Cohort 3 donors. Study processing details: Counts of nucleated cells, estimated from reference gene primer amplification, were obtained. Profiling relied on immunoSEQ multiplex PCR, and the TCRdb table lists in-frame clones only, not all of them. From that table come the V and J calls and clone size; the DNA was used to work out D and trimming. The sample carries 110,000 to 150,000 clones, just under 85% recorded once. The sample holds one count of this clone.

This receptor was taken from a woman in her thirties or forties who had recovered from COVID-19. Sequenced material: PBMCs or T cells enriched from blood (not recorded which). This chain uses TRBV19 with TRBJ2-2; D is perhaps TRBD2 (5 bases). CDR3 loop: CASSAMPTSSSWTGELFF. In nucleotides, the CDR3 is TGTGCCAGTAGTGCCATGCCGACGTCGTCTAGCTGGACCGGGGAGCTGTTTTTT.